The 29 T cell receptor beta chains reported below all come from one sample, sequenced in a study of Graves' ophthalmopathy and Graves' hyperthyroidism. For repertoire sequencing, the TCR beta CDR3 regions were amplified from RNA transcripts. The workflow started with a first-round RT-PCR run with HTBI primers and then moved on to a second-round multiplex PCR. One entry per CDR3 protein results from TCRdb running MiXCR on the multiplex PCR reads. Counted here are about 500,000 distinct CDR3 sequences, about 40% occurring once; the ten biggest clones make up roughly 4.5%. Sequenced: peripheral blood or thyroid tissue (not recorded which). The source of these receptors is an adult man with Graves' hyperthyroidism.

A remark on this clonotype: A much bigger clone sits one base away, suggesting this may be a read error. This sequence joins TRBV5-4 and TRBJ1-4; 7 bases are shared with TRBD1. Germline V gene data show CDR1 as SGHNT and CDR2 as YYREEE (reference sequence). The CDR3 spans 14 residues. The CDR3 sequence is CASSHPRQGQKPFF. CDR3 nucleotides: TGTGCCAGCAGCCACCCCAGACAGGGTCAAAAACCGTTTTTT.

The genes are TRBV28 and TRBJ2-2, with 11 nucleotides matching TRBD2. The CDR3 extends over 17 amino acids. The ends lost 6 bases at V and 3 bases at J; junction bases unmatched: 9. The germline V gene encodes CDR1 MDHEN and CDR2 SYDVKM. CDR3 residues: CASSLLAGGQYTGELFF. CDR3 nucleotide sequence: TGTGCCAGCAGCCTATTAGCGGGGGGGCAGTACACCGGGGAGCTGTTTTTT.

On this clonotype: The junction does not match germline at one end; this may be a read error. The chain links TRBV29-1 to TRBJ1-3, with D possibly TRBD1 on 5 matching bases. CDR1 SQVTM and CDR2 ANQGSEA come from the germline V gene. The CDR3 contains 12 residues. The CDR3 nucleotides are TGCAGCCTTGAGGGGTTTGGAAACACCATATATTTT. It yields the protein CSLEGFGNTIYF. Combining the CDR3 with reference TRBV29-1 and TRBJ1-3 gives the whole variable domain SAVISQKPSRDICQRGTSLTIQCQVDSQVTMMFWYRQQPGQSLTLIATANQGSEATYESGFVIDKFPISRPNLTFSTLTVSNMSPEDSSIYLCSLEGFGNTIYFGEGSWLTVV.

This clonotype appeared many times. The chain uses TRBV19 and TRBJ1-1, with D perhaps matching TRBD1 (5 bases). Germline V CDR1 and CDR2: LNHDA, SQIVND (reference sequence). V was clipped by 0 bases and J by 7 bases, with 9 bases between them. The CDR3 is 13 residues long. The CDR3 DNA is TGTGCCAGTAGTATAGAGGGGCCTGATGAAGCTTTCTTT. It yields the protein CASSIEGPDEAFF.

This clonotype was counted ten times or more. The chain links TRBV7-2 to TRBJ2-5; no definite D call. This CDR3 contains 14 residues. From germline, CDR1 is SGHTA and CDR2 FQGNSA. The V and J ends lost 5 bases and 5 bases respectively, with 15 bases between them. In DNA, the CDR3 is TGTGCCAGCAGCCGAAACCGGGTCTCGGAGACCCAGTACTTC. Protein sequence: CASSRNRVSETQYF.

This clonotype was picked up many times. In nucleotides, the CDR3 is TGTGCCAGCAGCTTATATTCAGGGGATCAGTACTTC. This encodes CASSLYSGDQYF. This sequence joins TRBV7-8 and TRBJ2-7, with a weak D call TRBD1 (6 bases). The ends were cut back, 2 bases at V and 10 bases at J, with 12 bases in the middle. The germline gives CDR1 SGHVS, CDR2 FQNEAQ. The CDR3 is 12 residues long.

CDR3 nucleotide sequence: TGTGCCAGCAGCTTGACAGGGGGCAGGGACGAGCTGGGCTATGGCTACACCTTC. Its protein is CASSLTGGRDELGYGYTF. This chain connects TRBV5-4 to TRBJ1-2; 9 bases map to TRBD1. Germline V gene lookup returns CDR1 SGHNT and CDR2 YYREEE (reference sequence). V trimming: 1 base; J trimming: 4 bases; junction bases outside the gene matches: 14. The CDR3 runs 18 residues.

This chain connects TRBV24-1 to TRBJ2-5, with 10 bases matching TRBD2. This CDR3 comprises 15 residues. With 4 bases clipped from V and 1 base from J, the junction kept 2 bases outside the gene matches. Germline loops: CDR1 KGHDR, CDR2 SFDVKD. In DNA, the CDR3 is TGTGCCACCAGTGACCGACTAGCGGGCCAAGAGACCCAGTACTTC. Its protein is CATSDRLAGQETQYF.

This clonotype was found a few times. As DNA, the CDR3 is TGTGCCTGGAGTGTCGAGACACTCTACGAGCAGTACTTC. It yields the protein CAWSVETLYEQYF. This sequence joins TRBV30 and TRBJ2-7; D unclear. Germline CDR1 GTSNPN, CDR2 SVGIG (reference sequence). V was trimmed by 0 bases and J by 3 bases, leaving 9 bases between them. This CDR3 is 13 amino acids long. The whole variable domain, remainder taken from reference TRBV30 and TRBJ2-7, is SQTIHQWPATLVQPVGSPLSLECTVEGTSNPNLYWYRQAAGRGLQLLFYSVGIGQISSEVPQNLSASRPQDRQFILSSKKLLLSDSGFYLCAWSVETLYEQYFGPGTRLTVT.

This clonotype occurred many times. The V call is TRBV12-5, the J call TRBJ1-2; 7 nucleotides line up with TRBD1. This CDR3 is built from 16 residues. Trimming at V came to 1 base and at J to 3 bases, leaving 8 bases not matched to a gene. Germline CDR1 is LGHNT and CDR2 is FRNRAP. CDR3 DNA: TGTGCTAGTGGTTTGGCTCTGCGGGACAGCGACTATGGCTACACCTTC. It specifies CASGLALRDSDYGYTF.

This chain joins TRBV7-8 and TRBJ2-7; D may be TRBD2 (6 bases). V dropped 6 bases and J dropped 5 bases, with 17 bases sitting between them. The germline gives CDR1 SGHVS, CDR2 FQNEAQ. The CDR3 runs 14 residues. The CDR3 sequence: CASRPSGQADEQYF. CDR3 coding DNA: TGTGCCAGCAGACCAAGCGGGCAGGCCGACGAGCAGTACTTC.

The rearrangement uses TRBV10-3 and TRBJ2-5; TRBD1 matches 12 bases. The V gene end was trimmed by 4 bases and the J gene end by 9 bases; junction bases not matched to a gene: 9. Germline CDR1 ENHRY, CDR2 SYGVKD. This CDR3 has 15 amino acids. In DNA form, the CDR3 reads TGTGCCATCAGTGGGGGACAGGGGGCTTTCCAGCCCCAGTACTTC. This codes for CAISGGQGAFQPQYF.

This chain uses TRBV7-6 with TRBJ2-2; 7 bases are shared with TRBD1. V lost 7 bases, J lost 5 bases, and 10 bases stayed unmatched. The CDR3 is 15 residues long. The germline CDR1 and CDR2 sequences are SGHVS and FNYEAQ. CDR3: CASTLQGTSTGELFF. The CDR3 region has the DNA TGTGCCAGCACCCTACAGGGGACCTCTACCGGGGAGCTGTTTTTT. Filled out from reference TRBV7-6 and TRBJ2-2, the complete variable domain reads GAGVSQSPRYKVTKRGQDVALRCDPISGHVSLYWYRQALGQGPEFLTYFNYEAQQDKSGLPNDRFSAERPEGSISTLTIQRTEQRDSAMYRCASTLQGTSTGELFFGEGSRLTVL.

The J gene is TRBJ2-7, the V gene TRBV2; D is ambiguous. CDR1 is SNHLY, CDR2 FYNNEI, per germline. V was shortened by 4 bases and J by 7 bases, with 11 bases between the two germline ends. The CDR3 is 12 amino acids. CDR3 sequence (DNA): TGTGCCAGCAGTGGTGGAACGGCTGAGCAGTACTTC. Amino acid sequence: CASSGGTAEQYF.

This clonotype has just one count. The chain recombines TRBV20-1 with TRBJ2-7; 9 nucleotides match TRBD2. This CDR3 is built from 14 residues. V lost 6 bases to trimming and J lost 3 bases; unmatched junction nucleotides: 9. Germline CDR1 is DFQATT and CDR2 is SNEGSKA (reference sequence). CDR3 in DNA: TGCAGTGCAGGGGGAGCGGGGGGCAACTACGAGCAGTACTTC. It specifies CSAGGAGGNYEQYF.

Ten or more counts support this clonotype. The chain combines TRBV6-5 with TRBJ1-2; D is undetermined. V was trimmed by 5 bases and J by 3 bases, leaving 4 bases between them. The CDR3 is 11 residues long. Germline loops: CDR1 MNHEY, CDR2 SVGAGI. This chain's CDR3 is CASSVYYGYTF. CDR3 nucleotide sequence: TGTGCCAGCAGTGTCTACTATGGCTACACCTTC.

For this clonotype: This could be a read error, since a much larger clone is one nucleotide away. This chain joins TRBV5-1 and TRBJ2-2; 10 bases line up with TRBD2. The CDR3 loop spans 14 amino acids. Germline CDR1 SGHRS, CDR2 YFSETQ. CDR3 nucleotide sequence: TGCGTCAGCAGCTTAGCGGGAGGAGACGGGGAGCTGTTTTTT. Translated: CVSSLAGGDGELFF.

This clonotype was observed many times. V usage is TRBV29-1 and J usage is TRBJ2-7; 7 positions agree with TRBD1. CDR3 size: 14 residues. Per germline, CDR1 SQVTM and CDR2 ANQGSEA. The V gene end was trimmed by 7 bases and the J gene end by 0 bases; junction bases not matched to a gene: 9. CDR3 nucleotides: TGCAGCGCCCAAACAGGGGCGAGCTCCTACGAGCAGTACTTC. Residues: CSAQTGASSYEQYF.

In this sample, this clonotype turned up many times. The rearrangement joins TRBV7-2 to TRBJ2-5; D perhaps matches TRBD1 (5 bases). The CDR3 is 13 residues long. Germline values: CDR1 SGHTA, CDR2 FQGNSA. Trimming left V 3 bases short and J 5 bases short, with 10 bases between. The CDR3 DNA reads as TGTGCCAGCAGCTTTCGGTACAGGGAGACCCAGTACTTC. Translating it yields CASSFRYRETQYF.

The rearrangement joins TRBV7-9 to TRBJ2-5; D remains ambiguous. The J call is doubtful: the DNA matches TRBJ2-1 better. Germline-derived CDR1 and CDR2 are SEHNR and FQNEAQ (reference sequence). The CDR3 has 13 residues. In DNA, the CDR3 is TGTGCCAGCAGCCCAAAGGGCAGCAATGAGCAGTTCTTC. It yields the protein CASSPKGSNEQFF.

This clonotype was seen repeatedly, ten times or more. The CDR3 is CASTWTGGYGYTF. The CDR3 coding sequence is TGTGCCAGCACTTGGACAGGGGGGTATGGCTACACCTTC. The rearrangement links TRBV2 to TRBJ1-2, with 10 nucleotides matching TRBD1. The V and J ends lost 7 bases and 5 bases, in that order; junction bases with no gene match: 4. Germline assignment: CDR1 SNHLY and CDR2 FYNNEI. The CDR3 is 13 amino acids.

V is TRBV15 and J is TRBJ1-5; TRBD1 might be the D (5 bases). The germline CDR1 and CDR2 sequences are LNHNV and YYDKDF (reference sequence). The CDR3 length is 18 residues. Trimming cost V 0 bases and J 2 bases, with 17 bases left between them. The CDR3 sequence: CATSRDRGTGYGNQPQHF. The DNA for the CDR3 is TGTGCCACCAGCAGAGATAGAGGGACTGGGTACGGCAATCAGCCCCAGCATTTT.

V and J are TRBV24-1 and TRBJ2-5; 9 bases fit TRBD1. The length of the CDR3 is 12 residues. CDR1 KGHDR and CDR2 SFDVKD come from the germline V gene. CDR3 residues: CAPETGGETQYF. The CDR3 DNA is TGTGCTCCTGAGACAGGGGGTGAGACCCAGTACTTC.

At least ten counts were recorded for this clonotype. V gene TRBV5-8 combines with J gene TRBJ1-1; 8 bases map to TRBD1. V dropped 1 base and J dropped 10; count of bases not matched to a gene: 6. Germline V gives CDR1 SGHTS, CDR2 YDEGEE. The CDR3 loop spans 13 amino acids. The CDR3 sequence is CASSLSGGEGAFF. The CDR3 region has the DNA TGTGCCAGCAGCTTGTCAGGGGGCGAAGGAGCTTTCTTT.

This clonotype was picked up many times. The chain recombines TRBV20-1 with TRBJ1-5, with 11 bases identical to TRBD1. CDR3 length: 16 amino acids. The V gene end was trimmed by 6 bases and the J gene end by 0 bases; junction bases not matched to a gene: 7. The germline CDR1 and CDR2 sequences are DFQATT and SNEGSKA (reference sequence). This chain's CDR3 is CSAGGTGGHSNQPQHF. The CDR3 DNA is TGCAGTGCAGGGGGGACAGGGGGACATAGCAATCAGCCCCAGCATTTT.

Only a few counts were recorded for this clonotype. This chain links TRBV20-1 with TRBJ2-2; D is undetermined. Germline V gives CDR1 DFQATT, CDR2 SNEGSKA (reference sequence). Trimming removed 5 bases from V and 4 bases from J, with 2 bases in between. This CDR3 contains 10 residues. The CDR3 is CSAGTGELFF. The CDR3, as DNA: TGCAGTGCTGGCACCGGGGAGCTGTTTTTT.

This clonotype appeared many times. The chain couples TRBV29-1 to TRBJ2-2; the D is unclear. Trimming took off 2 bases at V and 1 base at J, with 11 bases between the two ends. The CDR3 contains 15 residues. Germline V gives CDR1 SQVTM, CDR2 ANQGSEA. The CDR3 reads CSVELPRRNTGELFF. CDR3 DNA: TGCAGCGTTGAACTCCCGCGGAGGAACACCGGGGAGCTGTTTTTT.

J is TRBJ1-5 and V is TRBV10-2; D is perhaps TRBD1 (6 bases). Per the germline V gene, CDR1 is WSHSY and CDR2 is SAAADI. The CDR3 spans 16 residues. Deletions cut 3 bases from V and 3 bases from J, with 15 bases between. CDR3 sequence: CASSERFGGDNQPQHF. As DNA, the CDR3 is TGCGCCAGCAGTGAAAGGTTTGGGGGCGACAATCAGCCCCAGCATTTT.

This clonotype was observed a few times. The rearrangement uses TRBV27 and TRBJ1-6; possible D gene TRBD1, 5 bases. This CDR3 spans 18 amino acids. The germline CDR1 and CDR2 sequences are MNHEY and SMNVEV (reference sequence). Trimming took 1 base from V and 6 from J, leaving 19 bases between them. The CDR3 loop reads CASSLWGGTGRGNSPLHF. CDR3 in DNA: TGTGCCAGCAGTTTATGGGGGGGGACGGGCCGCGGTAATTCACCCCTCCACTTT.